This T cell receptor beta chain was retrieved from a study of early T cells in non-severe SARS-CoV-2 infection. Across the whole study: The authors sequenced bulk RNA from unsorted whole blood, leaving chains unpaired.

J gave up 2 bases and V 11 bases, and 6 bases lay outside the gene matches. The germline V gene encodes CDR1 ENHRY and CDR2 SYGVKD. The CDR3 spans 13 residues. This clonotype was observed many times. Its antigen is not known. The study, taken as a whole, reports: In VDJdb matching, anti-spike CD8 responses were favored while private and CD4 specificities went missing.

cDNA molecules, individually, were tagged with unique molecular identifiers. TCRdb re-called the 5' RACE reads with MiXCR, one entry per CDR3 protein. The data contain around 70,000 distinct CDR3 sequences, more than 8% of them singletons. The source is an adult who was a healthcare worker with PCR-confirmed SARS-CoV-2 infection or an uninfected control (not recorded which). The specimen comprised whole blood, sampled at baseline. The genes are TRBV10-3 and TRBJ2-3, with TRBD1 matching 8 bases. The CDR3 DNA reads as TGTGCCCACGGGACAGGATACACAGATACGCAGTATTTT. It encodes CAHGTGYTDTQYF.